The T cell receptor beta chain described here comes from a study of blood T cell repertoires in COVID-19. Per the germline V gene, CDR1 is LGHNA and CDR2 is YSLEER. V lost 0 bases and J lost 0, with 12 bases in between. The CDR3 loop spans 17 amino acids. Membership in each cohort depended on participant-reported clinical history. Method: immunoSEQ multiplex PCR; TCRdb's copy keeps in-frame clones and lacks some. The top ten clones hold 2% to 2.5% of a sample with 200,000 or so clones, approximately 90% of them seen once. The sample comprised PBMCs or T cells enriched from blood (not recorded which). The chain is built from TRBV4-3 and TRBJ2-1; D is perhaps TRBD2 (5 bases). The TCR comes from a woman aged 40 to 49 with acute COVID-19. The DNA for the CDR3 is TGCGCCAGCAGCCAAGAATGGGAGCCTACCTCCTACAATGAGCAGTTCTTC. Residues: CASSQEWEPTSYNEQFF.